The next 6 T cell receptor beta chains were all read from a single sample in a study of cytomegalovirus exposure and HLA in healthy donors. PCR used 60 Vbeta primers and 13 Jbeta primers. Sequencing used immunoSEQ multiplex PCR; TCRdb keeps in-frame clones, though not all of them. The sample has approximately 210,000 clones. Source material: PBMCs. These receptors came from a woman aged 25 to 39 in good health and CMV-seropositive.

The V call is TRBV4-1, the J call TRBJ1-5, with 7 bases lining up with TRBD1. Germline values: CDR1 MGHRA, CDR2 YSYEKL. The CDR3 is 17 residues long. After removal of 0 bases from V and 3 bases from J, the junction contained 8 bases not matched to a gene. CDR3 nucleotide sequence: TGCGCCAGCAGCCAAGATTTGGGACAGCTTATCAATCAGCCCCAGCATTTT. Amino acid sequence: CASSQDLGQLINQPQHF.

The CDR3 DNA reads TGCGCCAGCTCTGAGGGCGGCGGGTGGGGCGAGCAGTACTTC. Translating gives CASSEGGGWGEQYF. V and J are TRBV10-2 and TRBJ2-7; the D gene is possibly TRBD2 (5 bases). The CDR3 length is 14 residues. Germline-derived CDR1 and CDR2 are WSHSY and SAAADI. With 8 bases removed from V and 6 bases from J, the gap between germline ends came to 20 bases.

The J gene is TRBJ1-1, the V gene TRBV9; 9 bases match TRBD1. The CDR3 totals 18 residues. CDR1 is SGDLS and CDR2 is YYNGEE in the germline V gene. Germline trimming cut 3 bases from V and 5 bases from J; bases unmatched to any gene: 17. The CDR3 bases are TGTGCCAGCAGCGAAGCTATAAACAGGGGGCCCACCTTGACTGAAGCTTTCTTT. Residues: CASSEAINRGPTLTEAFF.

The rearrangement uses TRBV19 and TRBJ2-5; 11 nucleotides align to TRBD1. The CDR3 is 14 residues long. The V segment lost 6 bases and the J segment 4 bases; nucleotides outside the gene matches: 4. From germline, CDR1 is LNHDA and CDR2 SQIVND (reference sequence). In DNA, the CDR3 is TGTGCCAGTAGAGGGACAGGGGGTCCAGAGACCCAGTACTTC. Translated, it gives CASRGTGGPETQYF.

The chain links TRBV2 to TRBJ1-5, with D tentatively TRBD1 (6 bases). Trimming took off 5 bases at V and 5 bases at J, with 25 bases between the two ends. The CDR3 loop spans 18 amino acids. Germline V gene data show CDR1 as SNHLY and CDR2 as FYNNEI. In nucleotides, the CDR3 is TGTGCCAGCAGTAAAAGAGGGACACCCACCTTTCGGGATCAGCCCCAGCATTTT. Translated, it gives CASSKRGTPTFRDQPQHF.

This chain links TRBV7-2 with TRBJ2-2; D unclear. Deletions cut 5 bases from V and 8 bases from J, with 15 bases between. The germline CDR1 and CDR2 sequences are SGHTA and FQGNSA. CDR3 length equals 14 residues. The DNA of the CDR3 is TGTGCCAGCAGCCTCGCTAGGTCGAGGGGGGAGCTGTTTTTT. Its translation: CASSLARSRGELFF.